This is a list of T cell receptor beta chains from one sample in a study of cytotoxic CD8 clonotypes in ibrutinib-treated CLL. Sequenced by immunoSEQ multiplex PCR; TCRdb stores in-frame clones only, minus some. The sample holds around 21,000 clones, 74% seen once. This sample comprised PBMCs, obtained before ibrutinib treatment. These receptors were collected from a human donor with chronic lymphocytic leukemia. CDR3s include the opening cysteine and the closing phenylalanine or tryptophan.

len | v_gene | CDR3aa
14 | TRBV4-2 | CASSQEARAGELFF
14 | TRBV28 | CASISGPNTGELFF
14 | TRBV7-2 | CASSLSWTGNEQFF
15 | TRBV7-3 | CASSLSEQPIYEQYF
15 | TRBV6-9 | CASRDRVRGTDTQYF
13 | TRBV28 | CASSFGLDETQYF
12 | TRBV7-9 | CASSLHSDTQYF
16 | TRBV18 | CASSPPNRANTGELFF
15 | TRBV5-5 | CASSFARDLNTEAFF
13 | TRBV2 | CASTGTRNTEAFF
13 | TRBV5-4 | CAGGSGADYGYTF
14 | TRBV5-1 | CASSLDLRGYGYTF
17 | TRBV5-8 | CASSLLGTNDAQETQYF